The present T cell receptor (beta chain) was sequenced within a study of blood T cell repertoires in COVID-19. As for the study in general: The study drew acute and convalescent COVID-19 samples from the United States, Italy and Spain. From T cells, B-cell-depleted T cells, or PBMCs came the material, which was cDNA or gDNA.

The CDR3 has 13 residues. Trimming shortened V by 8 bases and J by 4 bases, and 15 bases separated the two germline ends. The germline CDR1 and CDR2 sequences are GTSNPN and SVGIG (reference sequence). A few counts support this clone. As handled by the study authors: Using reference gene primer amplification, nucleated cell counts were estimated. Sequenced by immunoSEQ multiplex PCR; TCRdb stores in-frame clones only, minus some. V and J calls and clone size come straight from that table; D and trimming were deduced from the DNA. The table records approximately 76,000 clones, around 80% of them present only once.

This rearrangement joins TRBV30 to TRBJ1-3; D may be TRBD1 (5 bases). The receptor was isolated from a man older than 75 with active or convalescent COVID-19. Sequenced: peripheral blood. The CDR3 DNA follows: TGTGCCGAAAAATCGGACATCGGAAACACCATATATTTT. It is translated as CAEKSDIGNTIYF.